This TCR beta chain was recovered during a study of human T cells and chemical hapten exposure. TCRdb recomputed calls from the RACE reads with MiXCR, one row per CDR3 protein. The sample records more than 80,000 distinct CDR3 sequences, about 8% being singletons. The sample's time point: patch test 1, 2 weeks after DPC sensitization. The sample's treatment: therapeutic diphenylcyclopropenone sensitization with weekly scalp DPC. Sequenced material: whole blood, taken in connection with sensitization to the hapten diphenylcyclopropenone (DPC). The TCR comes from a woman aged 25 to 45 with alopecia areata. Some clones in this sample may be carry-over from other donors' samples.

For the CDR3, the DNA is TGCAGTGCTAGAGATCAGGACACCCCGAGCTCCTATAATTCACCCCTCCACTTT. Protein sequence: CSARDQDTPSSYNSPLHF. The chain uses TRBV20-1 and TRBJ1-6; the D gene is possibly TRBD1 (5 bases). V lost 0 bases and J lost 0, with 15 bases in between. In germline, CDR1 is DFQATT, CDR2 SNEGSKA (reference sequence). The CDR3 spans 18 residues.